This T cell receptor beta chain was captured in a study of T cell repertoires in cytomegalovirus infection. TCRdb reanalysed the reads using MiXCR and keeps one entry per CDR3 protein. The repertoire consists of 900,000 to 950,000 distinct CDR3 sequences, with roughly 30% occurring once and the leading ten covering about 14%. With respect to this clonotype: Its antigen is as yet unknown.

The J segment lost 5 bases and the V segment lost 6 bases, leaving 6 bases of the junction unmatched. The CDR3 sequence is 15 residues long. Germline values: CDR1 SGHTA, CDR2 FQGNSA. The rearrangement uses TRBV7-2 and TRBJ2-1, with 11 bases identical to TRBD1. Sample: cultured CD8+ T cells from PBMCs, taken from culture after CMV antigen stimulation. This clonotype was obtained from a human donor in good health (CMV status not recorded). Some clones in this sample may be carry-over from other donors' samples. In DNA form, the CDR3 reads TGTGCCAGCAGATATCGGGACAGGGGGAACAATGAGCAGTTCTTC. Translating it yields CASRYRDRGNNEQFF.